The source of this TCR beta chain is a study of blood T cell repertoires in COVID-19. Study context: T cells, B-cell-depleted T cells, or PBMCs provided the cDNA or gDNA that served as material.

Per the authors' pipeline: Using reference gene primer amplification, nucleated cell counts were estimated. Clones were sequenced by immunoSEQ multiplex PCR, and TCRdb holds only the in-frame ones, with some missing. The DNA was the basis for D and trimming; V, J and clone size are from that table. The table has about 160,000 clones, around 90% seen once. The junction had 4 bases not matched to a gene; V was cut back by 5 bases and J by 4 bases. The CDR3 covers 16 residues. The germline CDR1 and CDR2 sequences are SGHVS and FNYEAQ. Sequencing was done on a sample of peripheral blood. The clonotype originates from a man aged 55 to 69 with acute or convalescent COVID-19. The chain combines TRBV7-6 with TRBJ2-5, with 16 bases fitting TRBD2. The CDR3 nucleotides are TGTGCCAGCAGCCCCGGGACTAGCGGGGGGGCAGAGACCCAGTACTTC. It yields the protein CASSPGTSGGAETQYF. Complete variable domain (other parts from reference TRBV7-6 and TRBJ2-5): GAGVSQSPRYKVTKRGQDVALRCDPISGHVSLYWYRQALGQGPEFLTYFNYEAQQDKSGLPNDRFSAERPEGSISTLTIQRTEQRDSAMYRCASSPGTSGGAETQYFGPGTRLLVL.